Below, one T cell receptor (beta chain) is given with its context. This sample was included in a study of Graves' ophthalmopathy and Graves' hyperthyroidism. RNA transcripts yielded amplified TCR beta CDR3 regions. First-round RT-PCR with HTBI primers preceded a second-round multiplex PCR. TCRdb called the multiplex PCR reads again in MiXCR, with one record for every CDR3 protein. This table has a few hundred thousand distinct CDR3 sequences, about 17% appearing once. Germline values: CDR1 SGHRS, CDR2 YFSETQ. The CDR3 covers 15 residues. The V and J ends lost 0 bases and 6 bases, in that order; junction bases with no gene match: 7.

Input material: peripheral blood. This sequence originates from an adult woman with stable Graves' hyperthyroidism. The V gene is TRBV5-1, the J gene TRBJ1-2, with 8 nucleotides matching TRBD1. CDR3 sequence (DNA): TGCGCCAGCAGCTTGGCGCAGGGGGCATTGGATGGCTACACCTTC. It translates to CASSLAQGALDGYTF.